These 30 T cell receptor beta chains share one sample of origin, sequenced in a study of shared clonotypes between healthy human individuals. Some clones are missing from TCRdb's copy, which holds only in-frame ones; the method was immunoSEQ multiplex PCR. The sample records roughly 1,100,000 clones, more than 65% being singletons. Source material: memory CD4+ T cells sorted from blood. Subset indicated: CD45RA-negative fraction. The receptors come from a man between 18 and 29 years old in good health.

With respect to this clone: Other DNA variants within this sample encode the same CDR3. This rearrangement joins TRBV7-9 to TRBJ1-4; 9 bases line up with TRBD1. Trimming cost V 5 bases and J 2 bases; bases outside gene matches: 3. The CDR3 sequence is 15 residues long. The germline gives CDR1 SEHNR, CDR2 FQNEAQ (reference sequence). The CDR3 sequence: CASSLDRGTNEKLFF. CDR3 bases: TGTGCCAGCAGCCTTGACAGGGGGACTAATGAAAAACTGTTTTTT. Full variable domain (outside the CDR3, taken from reference TRBV7-9 and TRBJ1-4): DTGVSQNPRHKITKRGQNVTFRCDPISEHNRLYWYRQTLGQGPEFLTYFQNEAQLEKSRLLSDRFSAERPKGSFSTLEIQRTEQGDSAMYLCASSLDRGTNEKLFFGSGTQLSVL.

This chain joins TRBV28 and TRBJ2-3, with D possibly TRBD2 on 6 matching bases. V gave up 4 bases and J gave up 2 bases, with 13 bases separating them. Germline lookup yields CDR1 MDHEN and CDR2 SYDVKM. The CDR3 loop spans 15 amino acids. CDR3 loop: CASSSGGANTDTQYF. The CDR3 DNA follows: TGTGCCAGCAGTTCCGGGGGAGCAAACACAGATACGCAGTATTTT. The variable domain in full, with the rest retrieved from reference TRBV28 and TRBJ2-3, is DVKVTQSSRYLVKRTGEKVFLECVQDMDHENMFWYRQDPGLGLRLIYFSYDVKMKEKGDIPEGYSVSREKKERFSLILESASTNQTSMYLCASSSGGANTDTQYFGPGTRLTVL.

CDR3 in DNA: TGTGCCATACGGAGGGGGGAGACCCAGTACTTC. This translates into CAIRRGETQYF. J is TRBJ2-5 and V is TRBV6-1, with D possibly called TRBD1 or TRBD2 (6 bases each). The ends were cut back, 10 bases at V and 5 bases at J, with 11 bases in the middle. This CDR3 is 11 amino acids long. Germline CDR1 is MNHNS and CDR2 is SASEGT.

J is TRBJ2-1 and V is TRBV4-1; 13 nucleotides align to TRBD2. Germline V lookup: CDR1 MGHRA, CDR2 YSYEKL. The V segment lost 4 bases and the J segment 10 bases; nucleotides outside the gene matches: 7. The CDR3 totals 15 residues. As DNA, the CDR3 is TGCGCCAGCAGCCCACTAGCGGGGGGGCGGTGGGAGCAGTTCTTC. Translating it yields CASSPLAGGRWEQFF.

The chain combines TRBV6-5 with TRBJ1-6; tentative D call: TRBD1 (6 bases). The germline V gene encodes CDR1 MNHEY and CDR2 SVGAGI. The V and J ends lost 7 bases and 9 bases respectively, with 13 bases between them. The CDR3 is 13 residues long. This CDR3 reads CASTINRVSPLHF. The CDR3 coding sequence is TGTGCCAGCACTATAAACAGGGTTTCACCCCTCCACTTT.

The V call is TRBV5-6, the J call TRBJ2-3, with TRBD1 matching over 7 bases. The ends lost 3 bases at V and 0 bases at J; junction bases unmatched: 7. Germline values: CDR1 SGHDT, CDR2 YYEEEE. The CDR3 has 16 residues. CDR3 sequence reads: CASSSLPGQSTDTQYF. For the CDR3, the DNA is TGTGCCAGCAGCTCCCTTCCGGGACAGAGCACAGATACGCAGTATTTT.

This clone was counted a few times. The chain is built from TRBV6-1 and TRBJ2-3; tentatively, D is TRBD2 (5 bases). V was clipped by 1 base and J by 1 base, with 12 bases between them. This CDR3 has 16 amino acids. Germline CDR1 MNHNS, CDR2 SASEGT. The DNA for the CDR3 is TGTGCCAGCAGTGAAGTTGCGGGTCTCGGCACAGATACGCAGTATTTT. This encodes CASSEVAGLGTDTQYF.

V is TRBV9 and J is TRBJ2-3; 9 nucleotides match TRBD2. In germline, CDR1 is SGDLS, CDR2 YYNGEE. After removal of 0 bases from V and 6 bases from J, the junction contained 8 bases not matched to a gene. This CDR3 is built from 16 residues. CDR3 in amino acids: CASSVAAGGRTDTQYF. CDR3 bases: TGTGCCAGCAGCGTAGCGGCGGGGGGGCGTACGGATACGCAGTATTTT.

This clone has only a few counts. The chain recombines TRBV6-5 with TRBJ2-7; unclear D gene. V was cut by 0 bases and J by 2 bases, with 5 bases left in between. The germline gives CDR1 MNHEY, CDR2 SVGAGI. CDR3 length equals 13 residues. CDR3 bases: TGTGCCAGCAGTTACTCGACGGCCTACGAGCAGTACTTC. Translating it yields CASSYSTAYEQYF.

V usage is TRBV6-1 and J usage is TRBJ2-7; 8 nucleotides agree with TRBD1. This CDR3 is 15 amino acids long. Germline V gene lookup returns CDR1 MNHNS and CDR2 SASEGT. The ends lost 7 bases at V and 5 bases at J; junction bases unmatched: 13. As DNA, the CDR3 is TGTGCCAGCACCGAAGGTCGGACAGGGTCCCACGAGCAGTACTTC. Amino acids: CASTEGRTGSHEQYF.

This clone was observed a few times. A read error may account for a junction end that differs from germline. This chain links TRBV29-1 with TRBJ1-1; unclear D gene. CDR3 length equals 8 residues. CDR1 SQVTM and CDR2 ANQGSEA come from the germline V gene. The CDR3 here is CSVEGGGF. The CDR3 bases are TGCAGCGTTGAAGGAGGCGGCTTT.

This chain links TRBV7-2 with TRBJ2-1; TRBD2 aligns across 14 bases. The CDR3 extends over 14 amino acids. J was trimmed by 8 bases and V by 6 bases; bases with no gene match: 3. In germline, CDR1 is SGHTA, CDR2 FQGNSA. The CDR3 nucleotides are TGTGCCAGCAGAGGGACTAGCGGGAGTTATGAGCAGTTCTTC. Translated, it gives CASRGTSGSYEQFF. Based on the CDR3 plus reference TRBV7-2 and TRBJ2-1, the full variable domain is GAGVSQSPSNKVTEKGKDVELRCDPISGHTALYWYRQSLGQGLEFLIYFQGNSAPDKSGLPSDRFSAERTGGSVSTLTIQRTQQEDSAVYLCASRGTSGSYEQFFGPGTRLTVL.

The rearrangement links TRBV6-1 to TRBJ2-5; 9 bases are a match to TRBD1. Germline CDR1 and CDR2: MNHNS and SASEGT. The CDR3 loop spans 14 amino acids. Losses at the gene ends were 11 bases for V and 2 bases for J; bases not matched to a gene: 9. CDR3 sequence (DNA): TGTGCCCTCATGGACAGGGGTCTTCAAGAGACCCAGTACTTC. Translated, it gives CALMDRGLQETQYF.

The genes are TRBV30 and TRBJ2-2, with D hard to call. Trimming pared 7 bases from V and 7 bases from J, leaving 19 bases between. The germline V gene encodes CDR1 GTSNPN and CDR2 SVGIG (reference sequence). The CDR3 has 14 residues. CDR3 DNA: TGTGCCTCCCGGAGACCTCTCACCCGCGGGGAGCTGTTTTTT. Translated: CASRRPLTRGELFF.

The rearrangement joins TRBV5-4 to TRBJ2-5; a weak D match, TRBD1 (6 bases). Germline CDR1 SGHNT, CDR2 YYREEE (reference sequence). The CDR3 extends over 15 amino acids. Trimming took off 3 bases at V and 5 bases at J, with 17 bases between the two ends. CDR3 loop: CASSYSGTPRETQYF. In nucleotides, the CDR3 is TGTGCCAGCAGCTATTCCGGGACACCAAGGGAGACCCAGTACTTC.

The rearrangement joins TRBV7-6 to TRBJ2-2; TRBD2 matches at 10 bases. The CDR3 is made up of 17 amino acids. V lost 3 bases to trimming and J lost 6 bases; unmatched junction nucleotides: 10. CDR1 and CDR2 (germline): SGHVS, FNYEAQ. CDR3 DNA sequence: TGTGCCAGCAGCTTCCGGCGGGCTAGCGGGAGTCCCGGGGAGCTGTTTTTT. This encodes CASSFRRASGSPGELFF.

The chain carries TRBV4-3 and TRBJ2-6, with D maybe TRBD1 (5 bases). This CDR3 region has 21 residues. Trimming left V 1 base short and J 0 bases short, with 22 bases between. Germline CDR1 reads LGHNA; CDR2 reads YSLEER. Here the CDR3 reads CASSQARIAGSDISGANVLTF. The CDR3 DNA reads as TGCGCCAGCAGCCAAGCCCGGATCGCAGGGTCCGATATCTCTGGGGCCAACGTCCTGACTTTC.

This chain connects TRBV5-1 to TRBJ2-7, with TRBD2 matching 9 bases. Trimming cost V 1 base and J 6 bases; bases outside gene matches: 8. There are 15 residues in the CDR3. Germline CDR1 is SGHRS and CDR2 is YFSETQ. CDR3 amino acids: CASSLSAGGKSEQYF. The DNA for the CDR3 is TGCGCCAGCAGCTTGTCAGCGGGAGGAAAAAGCGAGCAGTACTTC.

The chain carries TRBV7-6 and TRBJ1-1, with D tentatively TRBD1 (5 bases). The germline gives CDR1 SGHVS, CDR2 FNYEAQ. The germline V and J ends were trimmed by 0 bases and 1 base, with 9 bases remaining between them. The CDR3 sequence is 15 residues long. The CDR3 loop is CASSLAPGANTEAFF. Here the CDR3 DNA reads TGTGCCAGCAGCTTAGCGCCTGGGGCGAACACTGAAGCTTTCTTT.

The count of this clone is one. The V gene is TRBV19, the J gene TRBJ1-5, with TRBD1 as a possible D gene (6 bases). Germline lookup yields CDR1 LNHDA and CDR2 SQIVND (reference sequence). V lost 4 bases and J lost 7, with 23 bases in between. The CDR3 covers 17 residues. Written as DNA, the CDR3 is TGTGCCAGTAGTAAATCGACTTCGGCAAGGGGGTTCCAGCCCCAGCATTTT. This codes for CASSKSTSARGFQPQHF.

Here the CDR3 reads CASSPGWGGDGYTF. DNA of the CDR3: TGTGCCAGCAGTCCGGGGTGGGGAGGGGATGGCTACACCTTC. The gene calls are TRBV7-3 and TRBJ1-2; the D gene is possibly TRBD1 (5 bases). Trimming left V 6 bases short and J 6 bases short, with 17 bases between. Germline V lookup: CDR1 SGHTA, CDR2 FQGTGA. The CDR3 has 14 residues. Supplemented by reference TRBV7-3 and TRBJ1-2, the full variable domain reads GAGVSQTPSNKVTEKGKYVELRCDPISGHTALYWYRQSLGQGPEFLIYFQGTGAADDSGLPNDRFFAVRPEGSVSTLKIQRTERGDSAVYLCASSPGWGGDGYTFGSGTRLTVV.

This chain uses TRBV18 with TRBJ2-7, with a possible D match to TRBD2 (5 bases). V lost 2 bases and J lost 8, with 10 bases in between. The CDR3 extends over 12 amino acids. In germline, CDR1 is KGHSH, CDR2 LQKENI. This CDR3 is CASSPEREKQYF. The CDR3 nucleotides read TGTGCCAGCTCACCAGAAAGGGAGAAGCAGTACTTC. Full variable domain (missing parts from reference TRBV18 and TRBJ2-7): NAGVMQNPRHLVRRRGQEARLRCSPMKGHSHVYWYRQLPEEGLKFMVYLQKENIIDESGMPKERFSAEFPKEGPSILRIQQVVRGDSAAYFCASSPEREKQYFGPGTRLTVT.

Comment on this clone: A read error may explain this, as a much larger clone is one base away. The rearrangement links TRBV27 to TRBJ1-5; D remains ambiguous. V dropped 2 bases and J dropped 1 base, with 3 bases sitting between them. Looked up from germline, CDR1 is MNHEY and CDR2 is SMNVEV (reference sequence). This CDR3 region has 13 residues. This CDR3 is CASSLESNQPQHF. As DNA, the CDR3 is TGTGCCAGCAGTTTAGAAAGCAATCAGCCCCAGCATTTT.

This chain uses TRBV30 with TRBJ1-1, with D possibly TRBD1 on 6 matching bases. This CDR3 contains 14 residues. The germline V gene encodes CDR1 GTSNPN and CDR2 SVGIG (reference sequence). The germline V and J ends were trimmed by 2 bases and 5 bases, with 15 bases remaining between them. CDR3 bases: TGTGCCTGGAGTTTTCAGGGGTCTGGGACTGAAGCTTTCTTT. The encoded protein is CAWSFQGSGTEAFF.

The chain joins TRBV2 to TRBJ1-2, with D possibly TRBD1 on 5 matching bases. This CDR3 region has 18 residues. CDR1 is SNHLY, CDR2 FYNNEI, per germline. Trimming took 1 base from V and 0 from J, leaving 18 bases between them. CDR3 in DNA: TGTGCCAGCAGTGAAGAAGACAGCCTGATCCCAACTAACTATGGCTACACCTTC. Protein product: CASSEEDSLIPTNYGYTF.

The genes are TRBV6-1 and TRBJ1-1, with D unclear. CDR1 and CDR2 from the germline V gene are MNHNS and SASEGT. The length of the CDR3 is 15 residues. V was trimmed by 3 bases and J by 1 base, leaving 12 bases between them. CDR3 protein: CASSEGRTGNTEAFF. The CDR3 nucleotides read TGTGCCAGCAGTGAGGGCAGGACGGGGAACACTGAAGCTTTCTTT.

J is TRBJ1-6 and V is TRBV30, with D uncertain. The V gene lost 0 bases and the J gene lost 0 bases, with 12 bases spanning the gap. CDR3 length: 17 amino acids. The germline CDR1 and CDR2 sequences are GTSNPN and SVGIG (reference sequence). CDR3: CAWSVGLVGSYNSPLHF. The CDR3 DNA follows: TGTGCCTGGAGTGTTGGACTTGTGGGCTCCTATAATTCACCCCTCCACTTT.

The chain links TRBV2 to TRBJ2-7; perhaps TRBD1 as D (6 bases). Germline CDR1 and CDR2: SNHLY and FYNNEI. The CDR3 length is 12 residues. The ends were cut back, 5 bases at V and 6 bases at J, with 11 bases in the middle. CDR3 loop: CASSQQGSEQYF. DNA of the CDR3: TGTGCCAGCAGTCAACAGGGATCCGAGCAGTACTTC.

This chain uses TRBV30 with TRBJ2-4, with D maybe TRBD2 (6 bases). The CDR3 extends over 16 amino acids. V was clipped by 2 bases and J by 0 bases, with 14 bases between them. Looked up from germline, CDR1 is GTSNPN and CDR2 is SVGIG (reference sequence). CDR3 DNA sequence: TGTGCCTGGAGTCAACCCGGACTAATAGCCAAAAACATTCAGTACTTC. Amino acids: CAWSQPGLIAKNIQYF.

As regards this clone: The sample holds other DNA sequences that translate to the same CDR3. The rearrangement joins TRBV7-2 to TRBJ2-7; D is possibly TRBD2 (6 bases). V gave up 1 base and J gave up 4 bases, with 11 bases separating them. This CDR3 contains 14 residues. CDR1 and CDR2 from the germline V gene are SGHTA and FQGNSA. The CDR3 loop reads CASSLGGAGYEQYF. CDR3 nucleotides: TGTGCCAGCAGCTTAGGAGGGGCGGGGTACGAGCAGTACTTC.